Sequencing of this TCR beta chain was carried out in a study of identical twins. In its sample, this clonotype was seen a few times. As yet, its antigen is unknown. Unique molecular identifiers were present on the cDNA, and a universal primer site came from template switching. Via MiXCR, TCRdb re-called the 5' RACE reads, giving one row per CDR3 protein. Of 450,000 to 600,000 distinct CDR3 sequences listed, 20% to 25% were seen once; the top ten hold 0.48%. With 0 bases removed from V and 6 bases from J, the gap between germline ends came to 5 bases. Germline V gene sequence: CDR1 SGHRS, CDR2 YFSETQ. This CDR3 comprises 12 residues. Findings of the study overall: Without tracking the same donors, conclusions rested on cross-sectional statistical analysis. Cord blood's abundant beta clonotypes had fewer insertions, unlike memory repertoires.

The same data also contributed to another study, on yellow fever vaccine responses in identical twins.

Sequencing was carried out using CD4+ T cells sorted from blood. The chain joins TRBV5-1 to TRBJ2-3; unclear D gene. The receptor was isolated from a woman aged 18-29 years in good health. CDR3 sequence reads: CASSLVMDTQYF. The CDR3 coding sequence is TGCGCCAGCAGCTTGGTAATGGATACGCAGTATTTT.